This T cell receptor beta chain was profiled in a study of T cells in Graves' hyperthyroidism and ophthalmopathy. TCR beta CDR3 sequences were amplified from RNA transcripts. During a first-round RT-PCR of the TCR CDR3, the HTBI primer set was used. A single record per CDR3 protein comes from TCRdb applying MiXCR to the multiplex PCR reads. Among some 360,000 distinct CDR3 sequences listed, approximately 14% were seen once. In this sample, this clonotype turned up many times. Its antigen is unknown. CDR1 and CDR2 from the germline V gene are SGHVS and FQNEAQ. The V gene lost 3 bases and the J gene lost 6 bases, with 9 bases spanning the gap. The CDR3 is 14 residues long. General observations from the study: The model foresaw ophthalmopathy a median around 6 months prior to onset. Stable hyperthyroidism was separated from ophthalmopathy by a model based on 13 V-J features. Most thyroid clonotypes with frequency above 0.001 were detected in blood.

The sample consisted of blood. The chain recombines TRBV7-8 with TRBJ1-6; TRBD1 is a possible D gene (5 bases). The source is a woman in her sixties or seventies with Graves' hyperthyroidism. The CDR3 DNA reads as TGTGCCAGCAGCTTGGGACGGAGTAATTCACCCCTCCACTTT. It specifies CASSLGRSNSPLHF.